This T cell receptor beta chain was obtained from a study of memory CD4+ T cells and cytomegalovirus serostatus. Notes on the study in general: Of roughly 180 reported CMV TCRbeta sequences, roughly 70 were found in memory CD4+ repertoires.

CDR1 and CDR2 (germline): SSHAT, FNYEAQ (reference sequence). This CDR3 is built from 15 residues. Concerning this clone: Its antigen is not known. The junction differs from germline at one of its ends, possibly a read error.

The sort gate was single viable CD3+CD4+CD8-CD45RO+ cells for memory CD4+ T cells. Authors' analysis steps: Out-of-frame sequences were removed, leaving 2 million to 2.5 million distinct TCRbeta sequences. Method: immunoSEQ multiplex PCR; TCRdb's copy keeps in-frame clones and lacks some. From that table come the V and J calls and clone size; the DNA was used to work out D and trimming. The sample includes tens of thousands of clones, around 75% of them seen just once. The sequenced sample consisted of memory CD4+ T cells from blood. V usage is TRBV7-7 and J usage is TRBJ2-3; 8 bases line up with TRBD2. This receptor was identified in an adult in good health and CMV-seronegative. The CDR3 here is CASSSGLAPTDTQYF. In DNA form, the CDR3 reads TGTGCTAGCAGCTCTGGACTAGCTCCTACAGATACGCAGTATTTT.